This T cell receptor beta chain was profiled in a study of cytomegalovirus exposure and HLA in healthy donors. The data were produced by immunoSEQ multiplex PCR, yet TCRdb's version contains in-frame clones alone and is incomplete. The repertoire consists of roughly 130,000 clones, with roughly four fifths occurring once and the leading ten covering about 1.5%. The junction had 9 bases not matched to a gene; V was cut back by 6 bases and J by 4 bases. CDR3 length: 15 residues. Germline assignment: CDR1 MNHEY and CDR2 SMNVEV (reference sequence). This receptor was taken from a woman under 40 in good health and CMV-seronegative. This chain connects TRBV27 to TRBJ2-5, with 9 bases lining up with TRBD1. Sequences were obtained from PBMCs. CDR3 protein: CASSLRDRDRETQYF. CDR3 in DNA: TGTGCCAGCAGCCTCCGGGACAGGGATAGAGAGACCCAGTACTTC.